This section outlines one T cell receptor (beta chain) sequence together with its context. Its antigen remains unidentified. V lost 3 bases and J 12 bases, leaving 15 bases between the germline ends. Germline V CDR1 and CDR2: SEHNR, FQNEAQ (reference sequence). This CDR3 has 13 amino acids. Sequencing of TCR beta was carried out in blood CD8+ and CD4+ T cells. Negative magnetic isolation gave CD8+ and CD4+ cells; FACS enriched CD8+ TEMRA. The source of the sample is a study of CD8 T cells in Susac syndrome. Study findings and constraints: TCR sequencing and HLA analysis covered a relatively small number of individuals.

Random hexamers were used to reverse transcribe about 0.45 to 1 ug of RNA. The authors amplified TCR beta CDR3 across 54 Vbeta and 13 Jbeta using immunoSEQ multiplex PCR. TCRdb called the immunoSEQ multiplex PCR reads again in MiXCR, with one record for every CDR3 protein. The table has approximately 120,000 distinct CDR3 sequences, 90% to 98% seen once. The chain carries TRBV7-9 and TRBJ2-4; D perhaps matches TRBD1 (5 bases). The sample taken for sequencing was CD4+ T cells from PBMCs. This clonotype was sampled from a human donor in good health. CDR3 in DNA: TGTGCCAGCAGCTTTGGTGGCAGGGCAGATCAGTACTTC. This encodes CASSFGGRADQYF.